These T cell receptor beta chains were read from a single sample in a study of T cell changes during pregnancy in multiple sclerosis. TCRdb keeps only in-frame clones here, not all; method: immunoSEQ multiplex PCR. The profile covers about 75,000 clones, with 90% to 95% appearing a single time and about 0.45% taken by the ten largest. The specimen was CD4+ T cells from peripheral blood mononuclear cells, collected before pregnancy. All receptors come from a female donor with multiple sclerosis, enrolled in a pregnancy study. The CDR3 runs from the conserved cysteine through the conserved F or W. D genes are given only for firm matches. Clone size is stated in some rows and not others, as once, few, many or a class when expanded.

d_call: NA
j_call: TRBJ2-5
v_call: TRBV25-1
clone_size: NA
cdr3_nt: TGTGCCAGCAGTGGGGCTCGTACCCAGTACTTC
cdr3_aa: CASSGARTQYF

d_call: TRBD1
j_call: TRBJ2-7
v_call: TRBV7-2
clone_size: NA
cdr3_nt: TGTGCCAGCAGCTTAGAGGGGACAGTAACTTTCCGCGAGCAGTACTTC
cdr3_aa: CASSLEGTVTFREQYF

d_call: TRBD2
j_call: TRBJ2-7
v_call: TRBV6-1
clone_size: NA
cdr3_nt: TGTGCCAGCAGTGAGGCTAGCGGGGGGTCTTACGAGCAGTACTTC
cdr3_aa: CASSEASGGSYEQYF

d_call: NA
j_call: TRBJ2-7
v_call: TRBV19
clone_size: NA
cdr3_nt: TGTGCCAGTAGTATTCCGGGGGATCGTTACGAGCAGTACTTC
cdr3_aa: CASSIPGDRYEQYF

d_call: NA
j_call: TRBJ1-3
v_call: TRBV6-7
clone_size: NA
cdr3_nt: TGTGCCAGCAGGAAAACAGGGCTTAGTTCTGGAAACACCATATATTTT
cdr3_aa: CASRKTGLSSGNTIYF

d_call: NA
j_call: TRBJ2-7
v_call: TRBV9
clone_size: NA
cdr3_nt: TGTGCCAGCAGCGTGCAGGACTCGGACGGCTACGAGCAGTACTTC
cdr3_aa: CASSVQDSDGYEQYF

d_call: NA
j_call: TRBJ2-7
v_call: TRBV19
clone_size: NA
cdr3_nt: TGTGCCAGTACCGACACAGCCTACGAGCAGTACTTC
cdr3_aa: CASTDTAYEQYF

d_call: NA
j_call: TRBJ2-2
v_call: TRBV19
clone_size: NA
cdr3_nt: TGTGCCAGTAGTATAGGCAAAGCGGCGAACACCGGGGAGCTGTTTTTT
cdr3_aa: CASSIGKAANTGELFF

d_call: TRBD2
j_call: TRBJ2-7
v_call: TRBV27
clone_size: NA
cdr3_nt: TGTGCCAGCAGTTTAGATCCGGGGGGGGTATACGAGCAGTACTTC
cdr3_aa: CASSLDPGGVYEQYF

d_call: NA
j_call: TRBJ1-1
v_call: TRBV19
clone_size: NA
cdr3_nt: TGTGCCTCTAAGGCACCCGGAGGGACTGAAGCTTTCTTT
cdr3_aa: CASKAPGGTEAFF

d_call: TRBD2
j_call: TRBJ2-2
v_call: TRBV7-8
clone_size: NA
cdr3_nt: TGTGCCAGCAGCTTAGGGAGCGGGACTAACACCGGGGAGCTGTTTTTT
cdr3_aa: CASSLGSGTNTGELFF

d_call: NA
j_call: TRBJ2-7
v_call: TRBV4-1
clone_size: few
cdr3_nt: TGCGCCAGCAGCCAAGTTCCGTCAGGACTTTCCTACGAGCAGTACTTC
cdr3_aa: CASSQVPSGLSYEQYF

d_call: NA
j_call: TRBJ1-2
v_call: TRBV10-1
clone_size: NA
cdr3_nt: TGCGCCAGCAGTGAGAGTCCGGGTAACTATGGCTACACCTTC
cdr3_aa: CASSESPGNYGYTF

d_call: TRBD2
j_call: TRBJ2-7
v_call: TRBV7-2
clone_size: once
cdr3_nt: TGTGCCAGCAGCTTAGCGCTCTTAAGCGGGATCCGCGAGCAGTACTTC
cdr3_aa: CASSLALLSGIREQYF

d_call: TRBD2
j_call: TRBJ2-3
v_call: TRBV5-1
clone_size: once
cdr3_nt: TGCGCCAGCAGCTCGGGACTAGCGGGAGTTTCTAGCACAGATACGCAGTATTTT
cdr3_aa: CASSSGLAGVSSTDTQYF

d_call: TRBD2
j_call: TRBJ2-1
v_call: TRBV9
clone_size: NA
cdr3_nt: TGTGCCAGCAGCTATACCGCGGGAGACGTCTACAATGAGCAGTTCTTC
cdr3_aa: CASSYTAGDVYNEQFF

d_call: TRBD1
j_call: TRBJ1-2
v_call: TRBV7-3
clone_size: NA
cdr3_nt: TGTGCCAGCAGCATTCCCGGGACAGGGGGCGCCGGCTACACCTTC
cdr3_aa: CASSIPGTGGAGYTF

d_call: NA
j_call: TRBJ2-1
v_call: TRBV29-1
clone_size: NA
cdr3_nt: TGCAGCGTTGGACAGGTGGATGAGCAGTTCTTC
cdr3_aa: CSVGQVDEQFF

d_call: NA
j_call: TRBJ1-5
v_call: TRBV18
clone_size: NA
cdr3_nt: TGTGCCAGCTCACCCGAATCCAGAGGACAGCCCCAGCATTTT
cdr3_aa: CASSPESRGQPQHF

d_call: TRBD1
j_call: TRBJ2-4
v_call: TRBV29-1
clone_size: NA
cdr3_nt: TGCAGCGGGACAGGGGGCTTGGCCAAAAACATTCAGTACTTC
cdr3_aa: CSGTGGLAKNIQYF

d_call: TRBD1
j_call: TRBJ1-1
v_call: TRBV7-9
clone_size: NA
cdr3_nt: TGTGCCAGCAGTTGGGGGACAGGGAAGGTCGACACTGAAGCTTTCTTT
cdr3_aa: CASSWGTGKVDTEAFF

d_call: NA
j_call: TRBJ1-1
v_call: TRBV27
clone_size: NA
cdr3_nt: TGTGCCAGCAGTTTAGTGGGGCGGGAAGCTTTCTTT
cdr3_aa: CASSLVGREAFF